These 3 T cell receptor beta chains were sequenced from one sample in a study of cytotoxic CD8 clonotypes in ibrutinib-treated CLL. Measured with immunoSEQ multiplex PCR; TCRdb has only the in-frame clones, and not every one. This table has approximately 350,000 clones, roughly 71% appearing once. Sequencing used PBMCs, obtained after 36 months of ibrutinib treatment. These receptor sequences come from a human donor with chronic lymphocytic leukemia.

The CDR3 spells CATSRESPHTLAGGSDTQYF. The CDR3 DNA reads TGTGCCACCAGCAGAGAGTCGCCACACACACTAGCGGGGGGATCGGATACGCAGTATTTT. V is TRBV15 and J is TRBJ2-3, with 12 bases identical to TRBD2. Germline lookup yields CDR1 LNHNV and CDR2 YYDKDF (reference sequence). The V and J ends lost 0 bases and 6 bases, in that order; junction bases with no gene match: 16. The length of the CDR3 is 20 residues.

The chain has TRBV5-1 and TRBJ1-1; D unresolved. The V end lost 0 bases, the J end lost 4 bases, and 13 bases lay between the germline ends. The CDR3 extends over 15 amino acids. Per germline, CDR1 SGHRS and CDR2 YFSETQ. The CDR3 protein is CASSLGFAGSTEAFF. The DNA for the CDR3 is TGCGCCAGCAGCTTGGGTTTCGCGGGGAGCACTGAAGCTTTCTTT.

This clone occurred a few times. The chain has TRBV21-1 and TRBJ2-1; the D call TRBD1 from the table was never checked on the DNA. TRBV21-1 is a pseudogene locus. The CDR3 totals 17 residues. The CDR3 DNA sequence: TGTGCCAGCAGCAGGTGGGACAGGGAGTTCTCCTACAATGAGCAGTTCTTC. It encodes CASSRWDREFSYNEQFF.